Listed here is a single T cell receptor beta chain. Its antigen is unidentified. CD8+CD57+ cell expansion, shown by flow cytometry, had occurred in the patients selected for sequencing. There were no patients without severe acquired aplastic anemia. Prior therapy had not been administered to any patient at the time of blood sampling. Template material for TCR beta VDJ and CDR3 profiling consisted of genomic DNA. TCRdb independently ran MiXCR on the reads; one entry per CDR3 protein. This sample carries around 79,000 distinct CDR3 sequences, less than 85% of them seen once, and the ten largest clones take approximately 80%. V dropped 0 bases and J dropped 3 bases, with 12 bases sitting between them. The CDR3 consists of 17 residues. These data belong to a study of CD8+CD57+ T cells in acquired aplastic anemia. Study-level background: Isolated CD4+ and CD8+ cells, once sorted, yielded DNA averaging around 3 ug. Broader study findings: Between patients and controls, some 31 CD8+ CDR3 sequences were found in common.

The genes are TRBV12-3 or TRBV12-4 and TRBJ1-6; D is unresolved. The TCR sequence derives from a human donor with aplastic anemia. Sequencing used sorted CD4+, CD8+, or CD8+CD57+ T cells (not recorded which) from PBMCs. CDR3 bases: TGTGCCAGCAGTTTAGCTTCCCGGGAAAGCTATAATTCACCCCTCCACTTT. Protein: CASSLASRESYNSPLHF.